Listed below are T cell receptor beta chains from one sample, sequenced in a study of cytotoxic CD8 clonotypes in ibrutinib-treated CLL. Sequencing was performed with immunoSEQ multiplex PCR; in TCRdb, only in-frame clones are kept and a portion is missing. The sample holds more than 200,000 clones; 70% are singletons and the top ten take 15%. The sample in question was PBMCs, obtained after 24 months of ibrutinib treatment. The source is a human donor with chronic lymphocytic leukemia. CDR3s include the opening cysteine and the closing phenylalanine or tryptophan. Fields, in order: clone size, V gene, D gene, J gene, CDR3 protein, CDR3 DNA. D genes are given only for firm matches. Expanded clones are given a class, and other clones once, few, many or no size at all.

clone size: .; V gene: TRBV7-3; D gene: TRBD1; J gene: TRBJ1-6; CDR3 protein: CASSLRGQGTNPLHF; CDR3 DNA: TGTGCCAGCAGCTTACGGGGACAGGGGACTAATCCCCTCCACTTT
clone size: .; V gene: TRBV2; D gene: .; J gene: TRBJ2-7; CDR3 protein: CASSESSGSAYEQYF; CDR3 DNA: TGTGCCAGCAGTGAGAGTAGCGGTAGCGCGTACGAGCAGTACTTC
clone size: .; V gene: TRBV27; D gene: TRBD1; J gene: TRBJ2-7; CDR3 protein: CASSLRDRPYEQYF; CDR3 DNA: TGTGCCAGCAGTCTCCGGGACAGGCCCTACGAGCAGTACTTC
clone size: .; V gene: TRBV29-1; D gene: TRBD2; J gene: TRBJ2-7; CDR3 protein: CSVASGGVPYEQYF; CDR3 DNA: TGCAGCGTTGCTAGCGGGGGGGTCCCCTACGAGCAGTACTTC
clone size: .; V gene: TRBV2; D gene: TRBD1; J gene: TRBJ2-2; CDR3 protein: CASSGVQGDTGELFF; CDR3 DNA: TGTGCCAGCAGTGGGGTACAGGGGGACACCGGGGAGCTGTTTTTT
clone size: .; V gene: TRBV5-6; D gene: .; J gene: TRBJ2-1; CDR3 protein: CASSSEGEMPYNEQFF; CDR3 DNA: TGTGCCAGCAGCTCCGAGGGGGAAATGCCCTACAATGAGCAGTTCTTC
clone size: few; V gene: TRBV7-2; D gene: TRBD2; J gene: TRBJ2-1; CDR3 protein: CASSLVAGGGNEQFF; CDR3 DNA: TGTGCCAGCAGCTTGGTAGCGGGGGGAGGGAATGAGCAGTTCTTC
clone size: few; V gene: TRBV14; D gene: TRBD2; J gene: TRBJ2-1; CDR3 protein: CASSQRTSTEQFF; CDR3 DNA: TGTGCCAGCAGCCAAAGGACTAGCACTGAGCAGTTCTTC
clone size: .; V gene: TRBV9; D gene: .; J gene: TRBJ2-2; CDR3 protein: CASSVESGLTGELFF; CDR3 DNA: TGTGCCAGCAGCGTAGAGAGCGGGCTCACCGGGGAGCTGTTTTTT
clone size: .; V gene: TRBV10-3; D gene: .; J gene: TRBJ1-1; CDR3 protein: CATGRNTEAFF; CDR3 DNA: TGTGCCACCGGGAGGAACACTGAAGCTTTCTTT
clone size: .; V gene: TRBV5-8; D gene: TRBD2; J gene: TRBJ2-3; CDR3 protein: CASSWRLAGESDTQYF; CDR3 DNA: TGTGCCAGCAGCTGGCGACTAGCGGGAGAGTCGGATACGCAGTATTTT
clone size: .; V gene: TRBV5-1; D gene: .; J gene: TRBJ2-7; CDR3 protein: CASSFGVGTYEQYF; CDR3 DNA: TGCGCCAGCAGCTTTGGGGTCGGCACCTACGAGCAGTACTTC
clone size: .; V gene: TRBV2; D gene: .; J gene: TRBJ1-5; CDR3 protein: CASSDIGGEPQHF; CDR3 DNA: TGTGCCAGCAGTGATATAGGGGGGGAGCCCCAGCATTTT
clone size: .; V gene: TRBV7-9; D gene: .; J gene: TRBJ2-7; CDR3 protein: CASSLPPEQYF; CDR3 DNA: TGTGCCAGCAGCCTGCCGCCCGAGCAGTACTTC